The text below deals with one T cell receptor (beta chain). Original analysis: Reference gene primer amplification gave estimated nucleated cell counts. Here immunoSEQ multiplex PCR was the method, and the copy in TCRdb shows in-frame clones only, minus some. V and J calls and clone size follow that table, whereas D and trimming were derived from the DNA. The table lists about 330,000 clones, less than 90% of them singletons. This entry comes from a study of blood T cell repertoires in COVID-19. V lost 3 bases to trimming and J lost 0 bases, with 4 bases between them. The length of the CDR3 is 13 residues. CDR1 and CDR2 from the germline V gene are MNHEY and SMNVEV (reference sequence). Ages ranged from about 18 to 89 years, with residence in 24 US areas. Each participant's cohort was designated according to participant-reported clinical history. Symptom resolution, clearance, or two negative PCRs marked the recovered donors of Cohort 3.

Sequencing was carried out using PBMCs or T cells enriched from blood (not recorded which). This TCR was sampled from a woman aged 30 to 39 who had recovered from COVID-19. V and J are TRBV27 and TRBJ2-3; D gene unclear. CDR3 in amino acids: CASSFQSTDTQYF. The CDR3 nucleotides are TGTGCCAGCAGTTTCCAGAGCACAGATACGCAGTATTTT.